The rows below give T cell receptor beta chains drawn from one sample of a study of T-cell memory formation after mild COVID-19. TCRdb passed the 5' RACE reads through MiXCR, listing each CDR3 protein once. This repertoire shows roughly 350,000 distinct CDR3 sequences, around 20% found once; its top ten account for 9.5% to 15%. Source material: PBMCs or a T cell subset sorted from them (not recorded which). The origin of the receptors is an adult woman who had mild COVID-19 (a few samples of this study predate the infection). Cell type and time point are not known. Each CDR3 is given with its conserved first and last residue. D genes are given only for firm matches. The size field is filled for only some rows; it gives once, few, many or a size class.

V,J,D,size,DNA,CDR3
TRBV3-1,TRBJ2-3,NA,NA,TGTGCCAGCAGCCCCTCGTCCCGTTCATATACGCAGTATTTT,CASSPSSRSYTQYF
TRBV20-1,TRBJ2-1,NA,NA,TGCAGTGTCAGAGGACAGTACAATGAGCAGTTCTTC,CSVRGQYNEQFF
TRBV5-6,TRBJ1-2,TRBD1,few,TGTGCCAGCAGCTTCGACAGGGAGGGTGGCTACACCTTC,CASSFDREGGYTF
TRBV6-5,TRBJ2-6,NA,NA,TGTGCCAGCAGATCACAGGGTACCTCTGGGGCCAACGTCCTGACTTTC,CASRSQGTSGANVLTF
TRBV3-1,TRBJ2-1,NA,few,TGTGCCAGCAGCCAAGTCTTCGAGGGAATCAATGAGCAGTTCTTC,CASSQVFEGINEQFF
TRBV7-2,TRBJ1-5,NA,NA,TGTGCCAGCAGCCGTAGGCGGGGTAATAGCAATCAGCCCCAGCATTTT,CASSRRRGNSNQPQHF
TRBV6-2/TRBV6-3,TRBJ2-1,TRBD2,NA,TGTGCCAGCAGTCCCTCCGGGACTAGCAACAATGAGCAGTTCTTC,CASSPSGTSNNEQFF
TRBV10-3,TRBJ2-5,NA,few,TGTGCCGCATCTAGGAGGGACCAAGAGACCCAGTACTTC,CAASRRDQETQYF
TRBV12-3/TRBV12-4,TRBJ1-5,TRBD1,NA,TGTGCCAGCAGTCATACAGGGGGCAACCAGCCCCAGCATTTT,CASSHTGGNQPQHF
TRBV6-5,TRBJ2-2,NA,few,TGTGCCAGCAGCCAGGTCCCCGGGGAGCTGTTTTTT,CASSQVPGELFF
TRBV28,TRBJ2-1,NA,few,TGTGCCAGCAGCCCTGTTTGGCGAGGGACCAGACTCGAGTATGAGCAGTTCTTC,CASSPVWRGTRLEYEQFF
TRBV4-1,TRBJ2-7,NA,NA,TGCGCCAGCAGCCCGCTGGGGCAGCCGGGTAACGAGCAGTACTTC,CASSPLGQPGNEQYF
TRBV12-3/TRBV12-4,TRBJ2-5,TRBD2,NA,TGTGCCAGCAGTTTTACTAGCGGGAGAGAGACCCAGTACTTC,CASSFTSGRETQYF
TRBV5-1,TRBJ1-2,NA,few,TGCGCCAGCAGCTTGGTAGTAGGGAAGGGCTACACCTTC,CASSLVVGKGYTF
TRBV4-2,TRBJ1-1,NA,NA,TGTGCCAGCAGCCTGCGGGCGGGGGACGCGGAGGCTGCTTTCTTT,CASSLRAGDAEAAFF
TRBV7-3,TRBJ1-1,NA,few,TGTGCCAGCAGCTTATGGGAAGGCACTGAAGCTTTCTTT,CASSLWEGTEAFF
TRBV7-2,TRBJ1-5,NA,few,TGTGCCAGCAGCTTAGATCCCACCTATCAGCCCCAGCATTTT,CASSLDPTYQPQHF